This T cell receptor (beta chain) was observed in a study of T-cell memory formation after mild COVID-19 (dated by TCRdb to the early 2020s). For context, the study as a whole: TCR sequence clusters from the two donors were found to be largely donor specific. T-cell clones expanding and contracting after mild COVID-19 in a couple of donors were tracked by longitudinal TCRalpha and TCRbeta repertoire sequencing. The cohort was made up of two young adult volunteers, one female and one male, who were previously healthy. Overall results and qualifications from the work: The second-wave clones that peaked on day 37 were not confirmed to be SARS-CoV-2 specific. Clones contracting from day 15 to 85 had balanced CD4/CD8 phenotypes, while a second wave expanding from day 15 to 37 was biased towards CD4+. Contracting CD4+ clones were located mainly in the CM and EM memory subsets, whereas CD8+ clones were found to be enriched in EMRA. Only a couple of mild cases were covered by the study, and larger cohorts that include severe cases with pre-infection samples were considered necessary. The detection of some responding clones in pre-infection memory suggests that pre-existing cross-reactive memory T cells joined the SARS-CoV-2 response.

The run used an Illumina NovaSeq 6000. TCRalpha and TCRbeta cDNA libraries were constructed by 5'RACE with constant-segment primers, with sample barcodes and unique molecular identifiers being introduced. Trizol reagent was used to extract RNA from every sample. Amplification of the libraries took two PCR steps, and the second step added a second sample barcode plus Illumina TruSeq adapters. Sequencing of libraries was performed on an Illumina NovaSeq with 2 x 150 bp paired-end reads. From the authors' description of their analysis: With migec v1.2.7, reads were demultiplexed and then collapsed into UMI-guided consensus sequences. With mixcr v2.1.11, UMI consensuses were aligned to TRA and TRB V and J templates and assembled into clonotypes. A clonotype was counted as expanded or contracted only if both edgeR and NoisET called the change significant, with noise models trained on biological replicates. For edgeR calls, a false discovery rate-adjusted p below 0.01 and a log2 fold-change threshold of 1 were applied. PCA with hierarchical clustering of max-normalized trajectories of the 1000 most abundant clonotypes was used as exploratory dynamics analysis. Each responding clone was given a CD4 or CD8 phenotype based on the CD4+ and CD8+ repertoires, which had been sequenced separately. The public reads were reprocessed in TCRdb via fastp at Q25 and MiXCR, keeping in-frame beta chains. Duplicate CDR3 protein sequences are folded into a single record with the most common DNA and genes. The V and J calls were not made by the authors but by TCRdb's processing. This sample gives a few hundred thousand distinct CDR3 sequences in total; approximately 20% of them show up just once. The ten largest clones capture 20% to 25% of the sample.

CDR1 MNHEY and CDR2 SVGEGT are derived from the germline V gene. V lost 1 base and J lost 2 bases, and the count of bases not matched to a germline gene is 12. From the cysteine through the phenylalanine, the CDR3 covers 18 amino acids. The CDR3 DNA has 54 bases and is translated from base 1. Ficoll-Paque density gradient centrifugation was the method used to isolate PBMCs. As for this clonotype: Its antigen is not yet known. Base qualities are not at hand, and no much larger clone is one base apart.

The rearranged chain carries TRBV6-2 or TRBV6-3 and TRBJ1-2; 8 bases in the junction line up with TRBD1. Sequenced sample: PBMCs or a T cell subset sorted from them (not recorded which). The sequence was collected from a man aged 18-30 years who had mild COVID-19 (a few samples of this study predate the infection). The sample titles of this study are shuffled in the database, so cell type and time point are left out; the donor was told from shared clones. The nucleotide sequence reads TGTGCCAGCAGTTACTTGGAAACCATGGACAGGGCGAACTATGGCTACACCTTC. It codes for CASSYLETMDRANYGYTF.